This T cell receptor (beta chain) emerged from a study of CD8+ T cells in alopecia areata. Turning to this clone: The antigen is unknown.

The treatment was: oral pan-JAK inhibitor, 5-10 mg twice daily. RNA was extracted and reverse transcribed into cDNA as the sequencing template. Some clones are missing from TCRdb's copy, which holds only in-frame ones; the method was immunoSEQ multiplex PCR. The table lists about 290,000 clones, 58% of them singletons. The CDR3 runs to 14 residues. The germline CDR1 and CDR2 sequences are MNHNY and SVGAGI (reference sequence). V lost 7 bases and J lost 7; bases outside the gene matches: 10. Points from the study as a whole: Just one nonresponder means the tie between baseline CD8+ expansion and response stays uncertain. Scalp clonality and expanded CD8+ clones among the top 100 were significantly decreased by tofacitinib.

The sample here was CD4+ T cells sorted from blood, taken at week 24, from a patient treated with tofacitinib. The V gene is TRBV6-6, the J gene TRBJ1-2, with TRBD1 identical over 9 bases. This TCR derives from a human donor with alopecia areata. For the CDR3, the DNA is TGTGCCAGCATCGCAGGACAGGGGCGTGGTGGCTACACCTTC. Residues: CASIAGQGRGGYTF.